This T cell receptor (beta chain) comes out of a study of control samples from healthy donors and cancer patients. On this clone itself: This CDR3 is also generated by other DNA sequences in the sample.

Germline CDR1 SGHRS, CDR2 YFSETQ. This CDR3 has 15 residues. The V and J ends lost 2 bases and 0 bases respectively, with 6 bases between them. Sequencing used immunoSEQ multiplex PCR; TCRdb keeps in-frame clones, though not all of them. The repertoire holds 95,000 to 150,000 clones, around nine tenths seen once, with around an eighth in the top ten. V and J are TRBV5-1 and TRBJ2-6; D gene ambiguous. Source material: blood. The sequence derives from a young man in good health. CDR3 DNA sequence: TGCGCCAGCAGCTTAGGTGGCTCTGGGGCCAACGTCCTGACTTTC. It yields the protein CASSLGGSGANVLTF.